The rows below give T cell receptor beta chains drawn from one sample of a study of T cells in localized non-small cell lung cancer. TCRdb's copy holds only in-frame clones and misses some; the assay was immunoSEQ multiplex PCR. Counted here are about 1,000 clones, approximately 21% occurring once; the ten biggest clones make up roughly 24%. The sample was normal lung tissue next to the tumor, taken before any cancer treatment. The receptors come from an older male donor with stage I lung adenocarcinoma. The CDR3 runs from the conserved cysteine through the conserved F or W. D genes are given only for firm matches. Only part of the rows carry a size: once, few, many, or a class if the clone is expanded.

d_call j_call v_call clone_size cdr3_aa cdr3_nt
TRBD2 TRBJ2-7 TRBV18 once CASSQGTRRYEQYF TGTGCCAGCTCACAAGGGACTAGGAGATACGAGCAGTACTTC
TRBD2 TRBJ2-1 TRBV6-8 few CASKRSSGNNEQFF TGTGCCAGCAAGCGGTCTAGCGGGAACAATGAGCAGTTCTTC
TRBD1 TRBJ1-2 TRBV11-3 few CASRTGTADVNYGYTF TGTGCCAGCAGAACCGGGACAGCCGACGTTAACTATGGCTACACCTTC
TRBD2 TRBJ2-2 TRBV7-6 - CASSPGLAGTGELFF TGTGCCAGCAGCCCGGGACTAGCGGGGACCGGGGAGCTGTTTTTT
TRBD1 TRBJ1-2 TRBV11-3 medium-sized CASSRDRYASAYGYTF TGTGCCAGCAGCCGGGACAGGTACGCGTCCGCCTATGGCTACACCTTC
TRBD1 TRBJ2-1 TRBV18 - CASSLLGGDEQFF TGTGCCAGCTCACTCCTAGGGGGCGATGAGCAGTTCTTC
- TRBJ1-1 TRBV11-3 large CASSLYLKAGTEAFF TGTGCCAGCAGCCTTTATCTGAAGGCGGGCACTGAAGCTTTCTTT
- TRBJ2-1 TRBV11-3 - CASSLDPTPYNEQFF TGTGCCAGCAGCTTGGACCCCACTCCCTACAATGAGCAGTTCTTC
TRBD1 TRBJ2-7 TRBV5-1 few CASSLAPDRADSEQYF TGCGCCAGCAGCTTGGCCCCCGACAGGGCCGATTCCGAGCAGTACTTC
- TRBJ1-3 TRBV14 - CASSQVAGNTIYF TGTGCCAGCAGCCAAGTCGCGGGAAACACCATATATTTT
- TRBJ1-1 TRBV19 - CASSQVVGIQAFF TGTGCCAGTAGTCAGGTGGTTGGGATTCAAGCTTTCTTT
- TRBJ2-7 TRBV5-1 - CASSLNPGSTYEQYF TGCGCCAGCAGCTTGAATCCGGGATCTACCTACGAGCAGTACTTC
TRBD2 TRBJ2-5 TRBV11-3 - CASSLLAGVGETQYF TGTGCCAGCAGCTTATTGGCGGGAGTAGGAGAGACCCAGTACTTC
- TRBJ1-2 TRBV19 - CASSILGTEGDSPYGYTF TGTGCCAGTAGTATACTCGGGACGGAAGGCGACTCCCCTTATGGCTACACCTTC
TRBD1 TRBJ1-2 TRBV7-2 few CASSSGQGDGYTF TGTGCCAGCAGCTCCGGACAGGGGGATGGCTACACCTTC
- TRBJ2-2 TRBV14 - CASSRMAASSPGELFF TGTGCCAGCAGCAGGATGGCGGCTAGCTCACCCGGGGAGCTGTTTTTT
- TRBJ2-2 TRBV14 hyperexpanded CASSQEEDGRSGELFF TGTGCCAGCAGCCAAGAAGAAGATGGTAGGAGCGGGGAGCTGTTTTTT
- TRBJ1-5 TRBV11-3 - CASRPGRGAEGQPQHF TGTGCCAGCAGACCTGGTCGGGGTGCAGAGGGGCAGCCCCAGCATTTT
TRBD2 TRBJ2-1 TRBV5-1 few CASSASREDDNEQFF TGCGCCAGCAGTGCCTCCCGGGAGGATGACAATGAGCAGTTCTTC
- TRBJ1-2 TRBV28 few CASSRQGYGYTF TGTGCCAGCAGCCGGCAGGGCTATGGCTACACCTTC
- TRBJ1-2 TRBV7-2 medium-sized CASSVPEGHGYTF TGTGCCAGCAGCGTACCCGAGGGACATGGCTACACCTTC
- TRBJ2-1 TRBV28 few CASSFEGKVMDEQFF TGTGCCAGCAGTTTTGAAGGGAAGGTAATGGATGAGCAGTTCTTC
TRBD1 TRBJ1-5 TRBV11-3 medium-sized CASSSYRGGNQPQHF TGTGCCAGCAGCTCCTACAGGGGAGGCAATCAGCCCCAGCATTTT
TRBD1 TRBJ1-1 TRBV5-1 - CASSPGQVLAEAFF TGCGCCAGCAGCCCGGGACAGGTTTTGGCTGAAGCTTTCTTT
- TRBJ2-1 TRBV11-3 few CASSLVSNSLGNNEQFF TGTGCCAGCAGCTTAGTTTCGAATTCACTCGGAAACAATGAGCAGTTCTTC
- TRBJ2-3 TRBV11-3 few CASSFRGTSTDTQYF TGTGCCAGCAGCTTTCGGGGTACTAGCACAGATACGCAGTATTTT
- TRBJ1-3 TRBV23-1 large CASSQSVAASSGNTIYF TGCGCCAGCAGTCAATCAGTAGCAGCCAGCTCTGGAAACACCATATATTTT
- TRBJ2-7 TRBV28 few CASSPPGALDEQYF TGTGCCAGCAGCCCCCCGGGGGCGTTAGACGAGCAGTACTTC
- TRBJ1-1 TRBV11-3 large CASSSDFMNTEAFF TGTGCCAGCAGCTCCGACTTCATGAACACTGAAGCTTTCTTT
- TRBJ2-7 TRBV25-1 - CASSEYGLAGSYEQYF TGTGCCAGCAGTGAATATGGGTTAGCCGGCTCCTACGAGCAGTACTTC